Presented here are 10 T cell receptor beta chains from one specimen sequenced in a study of Ad26.COV2.S vaccination and SARS-CoV-2 variants (dated by TCRdb to the early 2020s). The library was obtained by the immunoSEQ multiplex PCR assay. What TCRdb holds here is the immuneACCESS table cut down to in-frame rearrangements. Part of the clones is not present; checked against another copy, under half of the missing clones reflect an unresolved V gene, and the others are unexplained. The sample table lists 500,000 or so clones, around 90% of them with a count of one. The ten largest make up around 13% of the sample. According to the study, the label for this sample's treatment or condition signals: approximately 18 received Ad26.COV2.S at low or high dose, single or two shots; about 5 received placebo; per-sample allocation not given. For vaccine and placebo recipients, the sequenced repertoires came from samples collected on day 63 after the first injection.

The sequencing used peripheral blood, collected in a trial of Ad26.COV2.S vaccine versus placebo. These receptors all stem from a person aged 18-65 years who received the Ad26.COV2.S COVID-19 vaccine or a placebo.

This rearrangement joins TRBV28 to TRBJ1-3, with D tentatively TRBD1 (6 bases). Trimming left V 6 bases short and J 4 bases short, with 19 bases between. Germline values: CDR1 MDHEN, CDR2 SYDVKM. The CDR3 has 16 amino acids. The CDR3 loop is CASRSRGHLKGNTIYF. The CDR3 DNA reads TGTGCCAGCAGGTCAAGGGGACACCTAAAGGGAAACACCATATATTTT. Full variable domain (remainder filled in from reference TRBV28 and TRBJ1-3): DVKVTQSSRYLVKRTGEKVFLECVQDMDHENMFWYRQDPGLGLRLIYFSYDVKMKEKGDIPEGYSVSREKKERFSLILESASTNQTSMYLCASRSRGHLKGNTIYFGEGSWLTVV.

This sequence joins TRBV5-4 and TRBJ1-3, with D possibly being TRBD1 (6 bases). The CDR3 has 15 amino acids. The V gene lost 5 bases and the J gene lost 2 bases, with 14 bases spanning the gap. The V gene's germline CDR1 is SGHNT and CDR2 YYREEE (reference sequence). Here the CDR3 DNA reads TGTGCCAGCAGTGTGGGGGGCCCGGCTGGAAACACCATATATTTT. It translates to CASSVGGPAGNTIYF. Together with reference TRBV5-4 and TRBJ1-3, the CDR3 gives the full variable domain: ETGVTQSPTHLIKTRGQQVTLRCSSQSGHNTVSWYQQALGQGPQFIFQYYREEENGRGNFPPRFSGLQFPNYSSELNVNALELDDSALYLCASSVGGPAGNTIYFGEGSWLTVV.

This clone was seen a few times. The chain links TRBV6-5 to TRBJ2-7, with 7 bases lining up with TRBD1. The germline V gene encodes CDR1 MNHEY and CDR2 SVGAGI. This CDR3 region has 14 residues. The trim removed 8 bases at V and 1 base at J, leaving 8 bases unmatched. This chain's CDR3 is CASQGVGSSYEQYF. The CDR3, as DNA: TGTGCCAGCCAGGGGGTTGGGTCGTCCTACGAGCAGTACTTC.

This chain connects TRBV5-1 to TRBJ2-3; TRBD2 matches at 12 bases. Germline loops: CDR1 SGHRS, CDR2 YFSETQ. This CDR3 spans 19 amino acids. V lost 4 bases, J lost 2 bases, and 14 bases stayed unmatched. The CDR3 is CASSRGLAGRSHITDTQYF. The CDR3 DNA sequence: TGCGCCAGCAGCAGGGGACTAGCGGGCCGCTCACATATCACAGATACGCAGTATTTT.

This chain joins TRBV28 and TRBJ1-1, with 10 bases fitting TRBD1. The CDR3 sequence is 14 residues long. Germline trimming cut 7 bases from V and 3 bases from J; bases unmatched to any gene: 5. Germline loops: CDR1 MDHEN, CDR2 SYDVKM. CDR3 nucleotides: TGTGCCAGCACCCTGGGACAGGGGTACACTGAAGCTTTCTTT. The encoded protein is CASTLGQGYTEAFF. Looking up the rest from reference TRBV28 and TRBJ1-1 gives the full variable domain: DVKVTQSSRYLVKRTGEKVFLECVQDMDHENMFWYRQDPGLGLRLIYFSYDVKMKEKGDIPEGYSVSREKKERFSLILESASTNQTSMYLCASTLGQGYTEAFFGQGTRLTVV.

The rearrangement uses TRBV6-4 and TRBJ1-1; D is unresolved. The CDR3 runs to 13 residues. V shed 5 bases and J shed 2 bases, with 9 bases lying between them. Looked up from germline, CDR1 is MRHNA and CDR2 is SNTAGT. The CDR3 region is CASSSSINTEAFF. The DNA of the CDR3 is TGTGCCAGCAGTTCTTCAATCAACACTGAAGCTTTCTTT.

The chain couples TRBV4-2 to TRBJ2-3; maybe TRBD2 (6 bases). Trimming removed 1 base at V and 6 bases at J, with 17 bases between. The CDR3 loop spans 16 amino acids. CDR1 is LGHNA and CDR2 is YNFKEQ in the germline V gene. The CDR3 DNA is TGTGCCAGCAGCCAAGGCCCGACTAGACAAGTCGATACGCAGTATTTT. This sequence encodes CASSQGPTRQVDTQYF.

The chain uses TRBV4-1 and TRBJ1-1; 8 nucleotides agree with TRBD1. The J segment lost 4 bases and the V segment lost 3 bases, leaving 10 bases of the junction unmatched. The germline V gene has CDR1 MGHRA and CDR2 YSYEKL. This CDR3 has 16 residues. The CDR3 DNA reads TGCGCCAGCAGCCACTTGGACAGGGTATCGAGCACTGAAGCTTTCTTT. Protein product: CASSHLDRVSSTEAFF.

V gene TRBV6-5 combines with J gene TRBJ2-7; D is unclear. The V gene lost 5 bases and the J gene lost 3 bases, with 11 bases spanning the gap. The CDR3 has 13 residues. The germline V gene has CDR1 MNHEY and CDR2 SVGAGI. In DNA, the CDR3 is TGTGCCAGCAGTAACCCGAACAACTACGAGCAGTACTTC. Encoded protein: CASSNPNNYEQYF.

The chain recombines TRBV2 with TRBJ1-3; D is ambiguous. Trimming left V 6 bases short and J 0 bases short, with 15 bases between. The CDR3 consists of 16 residues. Germline CDR1 reads SNHLY; CDR2 reads FYNNEI. The CDR3 DNA is TGTGCCAGCAGCTATCGGACCCTTGGCTCTGGAAACACCATATATTTT. Protein product: CASSYRTLGSGNTIYF.